This TCR beta chain is from a study of T cell responses to AZD1222 COVID-19 vaccine. The CDR3 extends over 15 amino acids. V lost 2 bases, J lost 4 bases, and 5 bases stayed unmatched. Germline CDR1 SGHDT, CDR2 YYEEEE. This table comes from immunoSEQ multiplex PCR, and its TCRdb copy is limited to in-frame clones, with some not included. The sample holds under 150,000 clones, about nine tenths seen once. Sequencing was performed on peripheral blood, taken 28 days after the second AZD1222 dose. J is TRBJ1-2 and V is TRBV5-6, with 10 positions matching TRBD1. The sequence was obtained from an adult who received the AZD1222 COVID-19 vaccine. In DNA, the CDR3 is TGTGCCAGCAGCTTTGGACAGGGGGGCCTCTATGGCTACACCTTC. Amino acids: CASSFGQGGLYGYTF.